Listed here are 14 T cell receptor beta chains from one sample, sequenced in a study of blood T cell repertoires in COVID-19. Repertoires were generated with immunoSEQ multiplex PCR, while TCRdb's copy carries only in-frame clones and drops some. The data show 95,000 to 150,000 clones, with about 88% seen just once and over 1.5% held by the top ten. Sequenced sample: peripheral blood. The receptor set was obtained from a human donor in a cohort sampled during active COVID-19.

V and J are TRBV6-5 and TRBJ1-1; D may be TRBD1 (5 bases). Germline CDR1 reads MNHEY; CDR2 reads SVGAGI. The ends were cut back, 0 bases at V and 0 bases at J, with 8 bases in the middle. CDR3 size: 15 residues. CDR3 in amino acids: CASSYSGLLNTEAFF. The CDR3 nucleotides read TGTGCCAGCAGTTACTCGGGGCTCTTGAACACTGAAGCTTTCTTT.

CDR3 nucleotides: TGTGCCAGCAGCGCCCTCAGGGATACGCAGTATTTT. It codes for CASSALRDTQYF. The J gene is TRBJ2-3, the V gene TRBV7-6; D unresolved. The CDR3 covers 12 residues. Germline values: CDR1 SGHVS, CDR2 FNYEAQ. V was trimmed by 5 bases and J by 6 bases, leaving 9 bases between them.

The chain combines TRBV3-1 (or the pseudogene TRBV3-2) with TRBJ1-6; tentatively, D is TRBD1 (5 bases). The CDR3 is 13 residues long. The germline V gene encodes CDR1 LGHDT and CDR2 YNNKEL (reference sequence). Trimming removed 3 bases from V and 9 bases from J, with 9 bases in between. The CDR3 region has the DNA TGTGCCAGCAGCCAGCCCGGGGGTTCACCCCTCCACTTT. Its protein product is CASSQPGGSPLHF.

The chain uses TRBV7-9 and TRBJ2-7; D gene ambiguous. The germline V gene encodes CDR1 SEHNR and CDR2 FQNEAQ (reference sequence). Between the trimmed V and J ends, which lost 0 bases and 4 bases, there was a span of 10 bases. This CDR3 comprises 14 residues. The CDR3 nucleotides are TGTGCCAGCAGCTTAGCAACACAGAAATACGAGCAGTACTTC. It specifies CASSLATQKYEQYF.

This clone came up a few times. The chain uses TRBV4-1 and TRBJ2-3; D is possibly TRBD1 (5 bases). The CDR3 consists of 17 residues. V lost 4 bases and J 0 bases, leaving 17 bases between the germline ends. Germline V CDR1 and CDR2: MGHRA, YSYEKL. For the CDR3, the DNA is TGCGCCAGCAGCCCGATTTTAAGGGGCGCTAGCACAGATACGCAGTATTTT. Its translation is CASSPILRGASTDTQYF.

The chain carries TRBV4-1 and TRBJ2-6; D perhaps matches TRBD1 (5 bases). Trimming took off 0 bases at V and 3 bases at J, with 15 bases between the two ends. CDR3 length: 18 amino acids. Germline-derived CDR1 and CDR2 are MGHRA and YSYEKL. CDR3 nucleotide sequence: TGCGCCAGCAGCCAAGAGAAGCAGGGTTGGTTTGGGGCCAACGTCCTGACTTTC. Protein product: CASSQEKQGWFGANVLTF.

The gene calls are TRBV7-8 and TRBJ2-7, with D tentatively TRBD2 (6 bases). The CDR3 runs to 15 residues. V was shortened by 5 bases and J by 3 bases, with 17 bases between the two germline ends. The germline CDR1 and CDR2 sequences are SGHVS and FQNEAQ. CDR3 protein: CASSPPLGTFYEQYF. The CDR3 coding sequence is TGTGCCAGCAGCCCGCCCCTGGGGACTTTCTACGAGCAGTACTTC. Supplemented by reference TRBV7-8 and TRBJ2-7, the full variable domain reads GAGVSQSPRYKVAKRGQDVALRCDPISGHVSLFWYQQALGQGPEFLTYFQNEAQLDKSGLPSDRFFAERPEGSVSTLKIQRTQQEDSAVYLCASSPPLGTFYEQYFGPGTRLTVT.

The chain has TRBV28 and TRBJ2-1; tentative D call: TRBD1 (6 bases). CDR3 length: 12 residues. Deletions cut 10 bases from V and 5 bases from J, with 12 bases between. Germline V gives CDR1 MDHEN, CDR2 SYDVKM. The CDR3 region is CATARGNNEQFF. CDR3 nucleotides: TGTGCCACGGCTAGGGGGAACAATGAGCAGTTCTTC.

The rearrangement uses TRBV6-4 and TRBJ1-1, with no clear D. The germline V gene has CDR1 MRHNA and CDR2 SNTAGT. This CDR3 region has 13 residues. Trimming took off 4 bases at V and 6 bases at J, with 12 bases between the two ends. The CDR3 sequence: CASSVEVLAEAFF. The CDR3 bases are TGTGCCAGCAGTGTTGAGGTCTTAGCTGAAGCTTTCTTT.

This chain connects TRBV11-1 to TRBJ2-5; TRBD2 matches at 8 bases. The CDR3 length is 15 residues. Germline CDR1 SGHAT, CDR2 FQDESV (reference sequence). J lost 4 bases, V lost 4 bases, and 8 bases had no gene match. CDR3 bases: TGTGCCAGCAGCTGGAACCCGGGACTAGGAGAGACCCAGTACTTC. This gives the protein CASSWNPGLGETQYF.

The gene calls are TRBV19 and TRBJ1-1; 8 bases agree with TRBD1. The CDR3 runs 14 residues. The germline V gene encodes CDR1 LNHDA and CDR2 SQIVND (reference sequence). The V segment lost 9 bases and the J segment 3 bases; nucleotides outside the gene matches: 9. CDR3 nucleotides: TGTGCCAGCTGCAGGGGGCTGCGCTACACTGAAGCTTTCTTT. This gives the protein CASCRGLRYTEAFF.

The genes are TRBV11-2 and TRBJ2-1, with 14 bases identical to TRBD2. The CDR3 runs to 17 residues. In germline, CDR1 is SGHAT, CDR2 FQNNGV. Trimming took 5 bases from V and 1 from J; bases not matched to a gene: 4. In DNA, the CDR3 is TGTGCCAGCAGCCGGACTAGCGGGAGGAGGTCCTACAATGAGCAGTTCTTC. It is translated as CASSRTSGRRSYNEQFF.

This chain links TRBV2 with TRBJ1-6; the match to TRBD1 covers 8 bases. Germline V gives CDR1 SNHLY, CDR2 FYNNEI. The CDR3 runs 14 residues. V was clipped by 7 bases and J by 5 bases; unmatched bases: 4. The CDR3 nucleotides read TGTGCCAGCATGTTGGACAGGGATAATTCACCCCTCCACTTT. Its protein product is CASMLDRDNSPLHF.

The rearrangement joins TRBV28 to TRBJ1-5, with unresolved D. CDR1 MDHEN and CDR2 SYDVKM come from the germline V gene. With 6 bases removed from V and 9 bases from J, the gap between germline ends came to 18 bases. The CDR3 has 14 amino acids. This chain's CDR3 is CASRHSAETRPQHF. In nucleotides, the CDR3 is TGTGCCAGCAGACATTCCGCGGAAACCCGGCCCCAGCATTTT.